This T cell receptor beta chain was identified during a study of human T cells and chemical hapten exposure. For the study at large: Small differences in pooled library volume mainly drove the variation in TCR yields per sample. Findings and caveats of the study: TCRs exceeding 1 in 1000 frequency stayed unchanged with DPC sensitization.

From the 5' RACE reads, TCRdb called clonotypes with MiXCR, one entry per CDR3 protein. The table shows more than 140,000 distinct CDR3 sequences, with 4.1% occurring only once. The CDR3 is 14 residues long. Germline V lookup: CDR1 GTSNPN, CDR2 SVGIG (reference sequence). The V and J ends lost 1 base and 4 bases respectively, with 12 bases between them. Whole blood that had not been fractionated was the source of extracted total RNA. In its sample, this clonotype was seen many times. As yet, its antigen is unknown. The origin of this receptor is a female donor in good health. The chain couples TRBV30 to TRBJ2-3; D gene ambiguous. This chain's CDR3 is CAWSGGPQADTQYF. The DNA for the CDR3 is TGTGCCTGGAGTGGGGGTCCGCAGGCAGATACGCAGTATTTT.